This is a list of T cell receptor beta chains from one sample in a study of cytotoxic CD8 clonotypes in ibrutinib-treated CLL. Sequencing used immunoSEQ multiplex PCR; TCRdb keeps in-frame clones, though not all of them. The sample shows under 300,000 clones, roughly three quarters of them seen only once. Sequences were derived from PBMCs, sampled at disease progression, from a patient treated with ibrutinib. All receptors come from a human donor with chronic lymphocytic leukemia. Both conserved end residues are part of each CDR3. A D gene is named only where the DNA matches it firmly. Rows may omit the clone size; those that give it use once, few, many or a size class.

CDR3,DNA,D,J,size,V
CASSPRDGRPGGDGYTF,TGTGCCAGCAGCCCCCGGGACGGACGACCTGGGGGCGATGGCTACACCTTC,NA,TRBJ1-2,NA,TRBV11-2
CASINSKAGQGRNTIYF,TGTGCCAGCATCAATTCAAAAGCTGGCCAGGGACGAAACACCATATATTTT,NA,TRBJ1-3,few,TRBV5-6
CATSLFLGPNQPQHF,TGTGCCACCAGCCTCTTCCTAGGACCCAATCAGCCCCAGCATTTT,NA,TRBJ1-5,NA,TRBV15
CASNRRGQGTYEQYF,TGTGCCAGCAACCGACGAGGACAGGGTACCTACGAGCAGTACTTC,TRBD1,TRBJ2-7,few,TRBV2
CASSRQSGIGSPLHF,TGCGCCAGCAGCCGGCAGTCTGGGATCGGTTCACCCCTCCACTTT,NA,TRBJ1-6,once,TRBV5-1
CASSEGTGELFF,TGCGCCAGCAGTGAAGGGACCGGGGAACTGTTTTTT,NA,TRBJ2-2,NA,TRBV5-1
CASSQYRVGENTEAFF,TGCGCCAGCAGCCAATACAGGGTTGGAGAGAACACTGAAGCTTTCTTT,NA,TRBJ1-1,NA,TRBV4-3
CASSPSRDTQYF,TGTGCCAGCTCACCCAGTAGGGATACGCAGTATTTT,NA,TRBJ2-3,NA,TRBV18
CASSLVAGVKEQYF,TGTGCCAGCAGTTTAGTAGCGGGAGTAAAAGAGCAGTACTTC,TRBD2,TRBJ2-7,NA,TRBV27
CASSPRLGGRNQPQHF,TGTGCCAGCTCACCTCGTCTAGGGGGACGCAATCAGCCCCAGCATTTT,NA,TRBJ1-5,NA,TRBV18
CASSQGAGNTEAFF,TGCGCCAGCAGCCAAGGTGCCGGGAACACTGAAGCTTTCTTT,NA,TRBJ1-1,NA,TRBV4-3
CASSVTSGAQETQYF,TGTGCCAGCAGTGTGACTAGCGGGGCCCAAGAGACCCAGTACTTC,TRBD2,TRBJ2-5,NA,TRBV6-1
CASSLGGGAEQYF,TGTGCCAGCAGCTTGGGAGGCGGTGCCGAGCAGTACTTC,NA,TRBJ2-7,NA,TRBV5-6
CASSGDGSYTF,TGCGCCAGCAGTGGAGACGGCTCCTACACCTTC,NA,TRBJ1-2,NA,TRBV10-1
CSAKTDTQYF,TGCAGTGCTAAAACAGATACGCAGTATTTT,NA,TRBJ2-3,NA,TRBV20-1
CASSTTYGYTF,TGCGCCAGCAGCACCACATATGGCTACACCTTC,NA,TRBJ1-2,NA,TRBV5-1
CSVGHLLRNTEAFF,TGCAGCGTTGGTCATCTCCTTAGGAACACTGAAGCTTTCTTT,NA,TRBJ1-1,NA,TRBV29-1
CASSSHRGPNEQYF,TGTGCCAGCAGCTCACACAGGGGGCCGAACGAGCAGTACTTC,TRBD1,TRBJ2-7,NA,TRBV7-9
CASSQGPGMNTEAFF,TGCGCCAGCAGCCAAGGCCCGGGGATGAACACTGAAGCTTTCTTT,NA,TRBJ1-1,NA,TRBV4-3
CASSRVKGWQNTGELFF,TGCGCCAGCAGCCGTGTTAAGGGTTGGCAGAACACCGGGGAGCTGTTTTTT,NA,TRBJ2-2,NA,TRBV4-1
CSIAGYNEQFF,TGCAGTATTGCAGGGTACAATGAGCAGTTCTTC,NA,TRBJ2-1,NA,TRBV20-1
CASSARDDDEETQYF,TGTGCCAGCAGTGCCCGGGACGACGATGAGGAGACCCAGTACTTC,NA,TRBJ2-5,NA,TRBV25-1
CASSPRGGFSSYNEQFF,TGTGCCAGCAGCCCCCGTGGGGGTTTCTCCTCCTACAATGAGCAGTTCTTC,NA,TRBJ2-1,once,TRBV7-9
CASSVSSGQGSEAFF,TGTGCCAGCAGCGTAAGCTCCGGACAGGGGTCTGAAGCTTTCTTT,TRBD1,TRBJ1-1,NA,TRBV9
CASSLFWSSTDTQYF,TGTGCCAGCAGCTTATTTTGGTCTAGCACAGATACGCAGTATTTT,NA,TRBJ2-3,NA,TRBV7-6
CASSFRGSYEQYF,TGTGCCAGCAGTTTCCGTGGGAGCTACGAGCAGTACTTC,NA,TRBJ2-7,NA,TRBV27
CASRDDGYEQYF,TGTGCCAGCAGGGATGACGGCTACGAGCAGTACTTC,NA,TRBJ2-7,NA,TRBV2
CASRAQAAYEQYF,TGTGCCAGCAGGGCACAGGCTGCCTACGAGCAGTACTTC,NA,TRBJ2-7,once,TRBV6-5
CASSQGLAGVETQYF,TGCGCCAGCAGCCAGGGGCTAGCGGGAGTTGAGACCCAGTACTTC,TRBD2,TRBJ2-5,NA,TRBV4-3
CASLPRSGGANVHHTGELFF,TGTGCCAGCCTTCCCCGTAGCGGGGGGGCTAATGTTCATCACACCGGGGAGCTGTTTTTT,TRBD2,TRBJ2-2,NA,TRBV7-8
CASSLPRTDEQFF,TGTGCCAGCAGTCTCCCTCGGACGGATGAGCAGTTCTTC,NA,TRBJ2-1,NA,TRBV28
CASSLWLAGPTDTQYF,TGTGCCAGCAGTTTATGGCTAGCGGGACCCACAGATACGCAGTATTTT,TRBD2,TRBJ2-3,NA,TRBV28
CASSPVTNTEAFF,TGTGCCAGCAGCCCAGTGACGAACACTGAAGCTTTCTTT,NA,TRBJ1-1,NA,TRBV7-8
CASSSRTSGREETQYF,TGTGCCAGCAGCTCCCGGACTAGCGGGAGGGAAGAGACCCAGTACTTC,TRBD2,TRBJ2-5,NA,TRBV11-1
CASSVAQGRHGELFF,TGTGCCAGCAGCGTCGCACAGGGTAGGCACGGGGAGCTGTTTTTT,NA,TRBJ2-2,NA,TRBV5-6
CASSYGLDGETQYF,TGTGCCAGCAGTTACGGGCTTGACGGGGAGACCCAGTACTTC,NA,TRBJ2-5,NA,TRBV6-6
CSVGGQGTDTQYF,TGCAGCGTTGGAGGGCAGGGCACAGATACGCAGTATTTT,NA,TRBJ2-3,once,TRBV29-1
CASSLKGTGNTIYF,TGTGCCAGCAGCTTAAAAGGGACTGGAAACACCATATATTTT,NA,TRBJ1-3,NA,TRBV7-9
CASSLRDRVHYGYTF,TGTGCCAGCAGCTTGCGGGACAGGGTTCACTATGGCTACACCTTC,TRBD1,TRBJ1-2,NA,TRBV5-4
CASSGTSGNNEQFF,TGTGCCAGCAGTGGGACTAGCGGGAACAATGAGCAGTTCTTC,TRBD2,TRBJ2-1,NA,TRBV6-5
CASSRSGYETQYF,TGTGCCAGCAGCCGTAGCGGTTACGAGACCCAGTACTTC,NA,TRBJ2-5,NA,TRBV7-9
CASSIAILRPTYEQYF,TGTGCCAGTAGTATAGCGATTCTCCGGCCTACCTACGAGCAGTACTTC,NA,TRBJ2-7,NA,TRBV19
CASNDHEGYTF,TGTGCCAGCAATGATCATGAGGGCTACACCTTC,NA,TRBJ1-2,NA,TRBV27
CATSRVQGAGYTF,TGTGCCACCAGCAGAGTCCAGGGTGCTGGCTACACCTTC,NA,TRBJ1-2,NA,TRBV15
CASSQDLGSSETQYF,TGCGCCAGCAGCCAAGATCTCGGGAGTTCAGAGACCCAGTACTTC,NA,TRBJ2-5,once,TRBV4-3
CASSHRASGPYEQYF,TGTGCCAGCAGCCATCGGGCTAGCGGACCGTACGAGCAGTACTTC,TRBD2,TRBJ2-7,NA,TRBV14
CASSLRRYTEQFF,TGTGCCAGCAGCTTGCGACGGTACACTGAGCAGTTCTTC,NA,TRBJ2-1,few,TRBV5-8
CSVVNTLAPGETQYF,TGCAGCGTTGTGAACACCCTAGCGCCAGGGGAGACCCAGTACTTC,NA,TRBJ2-5,NA,TRBV29-1
CASSEGGGAGEKLFF,TGCGCCAGCAGTGAAGGAGGGGGCGCGGGGGAAAAACTGTTTTTT,TRBD1,TRBJ1-4,NA,TRBV10-1
CASSLGGDRADEQFF,TGTGCCAGCAGCTTAGGAGGGGACAGGGCCGACGAGCAGTTCTTC,TRBD1,TRBJ2-1,NA,TRBV7-2
CASSLGTDLYEQYF,TGCGCCAGCAGCTTGGGGACGGACCTCTACGAGCAGTACTTC,NA,TRBJ2-7,once,TRBV5-1
CASSPGGWYEQYF,TGTGCCAGCTCACCAGGGGGCTGGTACGAGCAGTACTTC,NA,TRBJ2-7,NA,TRBV18
CASSVGRTYGYTF,TGTGCCAGCAGTGTGGGACGGACCTATGGCTACACCTTC,NA,TRBJ1-2,NA,TRBV2